This T cell receptor (beta chain) emerged from a study of blood T cell repertoires in COVID-19. Background on the study: T cells, B-cell-depleted T cells, or PBMCs supplied cDNA or gDNA.

This CDR3 region has 15 residues. V was pared by 6 bases and J by 0 bases, with 8 bases of the junction left unmatched. CDR1 and CDR2 from the germline V gene are MNHEY and SVGEGT. This clone was seen ten or more times. Authors' data handling: Using reference gene primer amplification, nucleated cell counts were estimated. The assay was immunoSEQ multiplex PCR, and TCRdb's table has in-frame clones only and misses some. The V and J calls and clone size come from that table; D and trimming were worked out from the DNA. The sample lists 25,000 to 35,000 clones; under 90% were seen once. Sample: peripheral blood. The chain uses TRBV6-2 or TRBV6-3 and TRBJ2-7; 7 nucleotides match TRBD2. This receptor was obtained from a woman older than 75 with acute or convalescent COVID-19. CDR3 in amino acids: CASSSFLAVSYEQYF. DNA for the CDR3: TGTGCCAGCAGCTCTTTTCTAGCGGTCTCCTACGAGCAGTACTTC.